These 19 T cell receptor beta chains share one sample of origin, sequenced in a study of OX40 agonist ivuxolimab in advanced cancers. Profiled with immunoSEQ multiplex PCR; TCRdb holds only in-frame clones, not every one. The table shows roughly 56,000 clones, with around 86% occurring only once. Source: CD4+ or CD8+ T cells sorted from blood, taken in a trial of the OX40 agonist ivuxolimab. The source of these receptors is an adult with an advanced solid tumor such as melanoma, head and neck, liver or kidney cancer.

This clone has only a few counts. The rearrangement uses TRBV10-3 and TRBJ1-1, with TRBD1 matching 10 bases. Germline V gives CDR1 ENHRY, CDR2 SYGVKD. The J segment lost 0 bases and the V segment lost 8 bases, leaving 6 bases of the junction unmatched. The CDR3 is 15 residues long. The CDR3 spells CAILPGQGLNTEAFF. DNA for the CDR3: TGTGCCATCCTGCCGGGACAGGGGTTGAACACTGAAGCTTTCTTT.

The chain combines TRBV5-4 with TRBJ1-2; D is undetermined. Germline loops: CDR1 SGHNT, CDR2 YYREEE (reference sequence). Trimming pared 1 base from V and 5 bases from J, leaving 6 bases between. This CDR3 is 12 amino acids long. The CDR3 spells CASSLSAYGYTF. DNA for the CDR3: TGTGCCAGCAGCTTGTCAGCTTATGGCTACACCTTC.

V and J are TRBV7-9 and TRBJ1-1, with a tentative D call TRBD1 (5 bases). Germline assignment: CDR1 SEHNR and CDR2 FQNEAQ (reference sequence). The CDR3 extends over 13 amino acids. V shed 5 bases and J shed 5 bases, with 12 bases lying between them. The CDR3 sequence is CASSGQGGTEAFF. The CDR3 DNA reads TGTGCCAGCAGCGGGCAGGGAGGGACTGAAGCTTTCTTT.

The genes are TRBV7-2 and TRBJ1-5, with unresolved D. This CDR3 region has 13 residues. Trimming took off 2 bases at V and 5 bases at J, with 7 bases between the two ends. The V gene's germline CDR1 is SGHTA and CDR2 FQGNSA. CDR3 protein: CASSLSAHQPQHF. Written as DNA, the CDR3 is TGTGCCAGCAGCTTAAGTGCTCATCAGCCCCAGCATTTT. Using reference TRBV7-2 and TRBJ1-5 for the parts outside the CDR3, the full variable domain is GAGVSQSPSNKVTEKGKDVELRCDPISGHTALYWYRQSLGQGLEFLIYFQGNSAPDKSGLPSDRFSAERTGGSVSTLTIQRTQQEDSAVYLCASSLSAHQPQHFGDGTRLSIL.

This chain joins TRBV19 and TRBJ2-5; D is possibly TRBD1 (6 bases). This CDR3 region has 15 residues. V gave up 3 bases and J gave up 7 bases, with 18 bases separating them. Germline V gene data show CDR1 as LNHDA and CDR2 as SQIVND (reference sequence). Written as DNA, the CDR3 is TGTGCCAGTAGTATCTCAGTTACCCACAGGGCGACCCAGTACTTC. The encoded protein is CASSISVTHRATQYF.

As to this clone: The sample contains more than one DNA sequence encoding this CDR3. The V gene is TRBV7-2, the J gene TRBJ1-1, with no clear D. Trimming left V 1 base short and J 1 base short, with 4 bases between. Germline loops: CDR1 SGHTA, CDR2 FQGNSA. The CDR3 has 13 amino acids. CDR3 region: CASSLERNTEAFF. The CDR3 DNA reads TGTGCCAGCAGCTTAGAAAGGAACACTGAAGCTTTCTTT. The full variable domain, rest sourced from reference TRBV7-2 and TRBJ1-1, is GAGVSQSPSNKVTEKGKDVELRCDPISGHTALYWYRQSLGQGLEFLIYFQGNSAPDKSGLPSDRFSAERTGGSVSTLTIQRTQQEDSAVYLCASSLERNTEAFFGQGTRLTVV.

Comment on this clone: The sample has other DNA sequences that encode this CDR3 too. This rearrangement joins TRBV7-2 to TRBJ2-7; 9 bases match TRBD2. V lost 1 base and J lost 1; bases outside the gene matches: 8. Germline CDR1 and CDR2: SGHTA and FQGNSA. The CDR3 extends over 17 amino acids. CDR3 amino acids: CASSLEGASGVSYEQYF. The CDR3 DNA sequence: TGTGCCAGCAGCTTAGAAGGGGCTAGCGGGGTTTCCTACGAGCAGTACTTC.

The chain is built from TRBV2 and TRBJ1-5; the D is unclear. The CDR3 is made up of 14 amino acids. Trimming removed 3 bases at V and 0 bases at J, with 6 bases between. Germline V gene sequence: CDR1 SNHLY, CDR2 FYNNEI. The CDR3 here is CASSEGNSNQPQHF. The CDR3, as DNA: TGTGCCAGCAGTGAGGGGAATAGCAATCAGCCCCAGCATTTT.

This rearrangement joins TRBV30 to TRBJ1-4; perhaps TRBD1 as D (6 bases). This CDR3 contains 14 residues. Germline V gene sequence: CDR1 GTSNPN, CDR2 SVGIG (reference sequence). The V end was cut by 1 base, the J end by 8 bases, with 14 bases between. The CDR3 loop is CAWSGVTGGEKLFF. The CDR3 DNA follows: TGTGCCTGGAGTGGGGTGACAGGAGGCGAAAAACTGTTTTTT.

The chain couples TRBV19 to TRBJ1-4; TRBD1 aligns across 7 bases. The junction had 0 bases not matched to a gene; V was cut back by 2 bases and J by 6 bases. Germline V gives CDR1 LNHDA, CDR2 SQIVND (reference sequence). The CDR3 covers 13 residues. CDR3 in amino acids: CASSIQGDEKLFF. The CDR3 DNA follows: TGTGCCAGTAGTATACAGGGGGATGAAAAACTGTTTTTT. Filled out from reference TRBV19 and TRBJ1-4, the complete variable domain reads DGGITQSPKYLFRKEGQNVTLSCEQNLNHDAMYWYRQDPGQGLRLIYYSQIVNDFQKGDIAEGYSVSREKKESFPLTVTSAQKNPTAFYLCASSIQGDEKLFFGSGTQLSVL.

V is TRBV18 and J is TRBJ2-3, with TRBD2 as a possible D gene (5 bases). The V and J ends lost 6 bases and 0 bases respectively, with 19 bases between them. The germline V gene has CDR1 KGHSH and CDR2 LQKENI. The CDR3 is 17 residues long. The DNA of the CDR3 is TGTGCCAGCTCCCGGTATTCCGAGGGAACTAGCACAGATACGCAGTATTTT. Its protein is CASSRYSEGTSTDTQYF.

This CDR3 reads CASSTGGFSPLHF. In DNA form, the CDR3 reads TGTGCCAGCTCGACAGGGGGCTTTTCACCCCTCCACTTT. This sequence joins TRBV2 and TRBJ1-6; TRBD1 aligns across 10 bases. The CDR3 is 13 amino acids. The germline gives CDR1 SNHLY, CDR2 FYNNEI. V lost 8 bases to trimming and J lost 9 bases; unmatched junction nucleotides: 4.

The DNA for the CDR3 is TGCGCCAGCAGACCGGGGACAATGAACACTGAAGCTTTCTTT. Protein sequence: CASRPGTMNTEAFF. V gene TRBV4-3 combines with J gene TRBJ1-1; possibly TRBD1 for D (6 bases). V gave up 6 bases and J gave up 0 bases, with 11 bases separating them. CDR3 length: 14 amino acids. From germline, CDR1 is LGHNA and CDR2 YSLEER.

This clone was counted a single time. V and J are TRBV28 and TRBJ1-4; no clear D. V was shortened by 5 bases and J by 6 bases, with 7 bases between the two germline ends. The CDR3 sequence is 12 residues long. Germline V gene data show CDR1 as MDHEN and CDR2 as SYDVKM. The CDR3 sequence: CASSAAHEKLFF. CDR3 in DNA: TGTGCCAGCAGTGCGGCACATGAAAAACTGTTTTTT.

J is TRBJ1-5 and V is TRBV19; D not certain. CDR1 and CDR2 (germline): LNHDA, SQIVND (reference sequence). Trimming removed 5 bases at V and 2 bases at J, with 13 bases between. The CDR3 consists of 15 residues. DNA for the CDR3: TGTGCCAGTAGTTCGGAAGCTAGCGGCAATCAGCCCCAGCATTTT. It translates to CASSSEASGNQPQHF.

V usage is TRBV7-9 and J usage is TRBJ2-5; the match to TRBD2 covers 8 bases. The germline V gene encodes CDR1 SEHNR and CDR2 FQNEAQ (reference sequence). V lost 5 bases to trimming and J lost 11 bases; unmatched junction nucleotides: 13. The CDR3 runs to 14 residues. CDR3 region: CASSPAGEMWEQYF. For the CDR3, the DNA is TGTGCCAGCAGCCCAGCGGGGGAGATGTGGGAGCAGTACTTC.

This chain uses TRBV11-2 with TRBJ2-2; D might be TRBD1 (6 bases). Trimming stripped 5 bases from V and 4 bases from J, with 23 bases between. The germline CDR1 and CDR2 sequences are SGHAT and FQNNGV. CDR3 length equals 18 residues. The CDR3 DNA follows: TGTGCCAGCAGCGGAAGAGTGGGCAGGGGCGGTAGCACCGGGGAGCTGTTTTTT. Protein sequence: CASSGRVGRGGSTGELFF.

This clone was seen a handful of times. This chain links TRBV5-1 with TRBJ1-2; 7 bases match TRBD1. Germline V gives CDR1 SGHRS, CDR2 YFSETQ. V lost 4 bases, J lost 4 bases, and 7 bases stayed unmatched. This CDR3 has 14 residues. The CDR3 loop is CASSVTQGSYGYTF. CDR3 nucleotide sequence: TGCGCCAGCAGCGTTACACAGGGGAGCTATGGCTACACCTTC.

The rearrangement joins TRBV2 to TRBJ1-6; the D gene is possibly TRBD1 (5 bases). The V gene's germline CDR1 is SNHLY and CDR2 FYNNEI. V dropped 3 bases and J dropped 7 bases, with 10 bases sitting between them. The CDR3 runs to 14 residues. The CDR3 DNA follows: TGTGCCAGCAGTGAGAGGGACCGGAATTCACCCCTCCACTTT. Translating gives CASSERDRNSPLHF.